The clone carrying this T cell receptor (beta chain) was observed at least ten times. This entry is derived from a study of CDR3 diversity in severe acne. TCRdb reanalysed the PCR reads using MiXCR and keeps one entry per CDR3 protein. The sample has fewer than 90,000 distinct CDR3 sequences, under 60% seen once. Looked up from germline, CDR1 is KGHDR and CDR2 is SFDVKD. V lost 2 bases, J lost 0 bases, and 4 bases lay in between. The CDR3 totals 14 residues. The sequenced sample consisted of blood. This receptor was taken from a male donor in good health, without acne. The V and J genes are TRBV24-1 and TRBJ1-3; unclear D gene. This CDR3 reads CATSDYSSGNTIYF. In DNA, the CDR3 is TGTGCCACCAGTGATTACAGCTCTGGAAACACCATATATTTT.